This TCR beta chain was observed in a study of CD8+CD57+ T cells in acquired aplastic anemia (dated by TCRdb to between 2018 and 2020). Context from the whole study: On average, sorted CD4+ and CD8+ cells yielded around 3.5 ug of extracted DNA, with a range of about 0.17 to 27.4 ug. A CD8+CD57+ expansion meant a frequency higher than the mean frequency seen in healthy subjects. Results the study describes overall, beyond this receptor: Around 28 CD8+ CDR3 sequences were found to be shared between patients and controls, but these sequences appeared to be highly expressed in patients and within the immunodominant clones of the patients. CD8+ Simpson's diversity did not differ significantly between patients and healthy controls (P=0.060).

Ten or more counts support this clonotype. Its antigen specificity is not known. There are no base qualities to consult, and no much larger clone falls within one base. Patients chosen for sequencing had shown expansion of CD8+CD57+ cells by flow cytometry. Every patient had severe acquired aplastic anemia, diagnosed using the International Study of Aplastic Anemia and Agranulocytosis and Camitta criteria. Patients had received no therapy at the time of blood sampling. In this study, sorted CD4+ and CD8+ T cells from the blood of healthy subjects and of severe aplastic anemia patients had their TCR repertoires deep-sequenced. In the USA, patient enrollment took place under clinicaltrials.gov protocols 00001620, 01623167, 00001397, 00071045, 00081523 and 00961064. Ficoll-Paque density gradient centrifugation was used to isolate peripheral blood mononuclear cells. Before DNA was extracted, CD4+ and CD8+ T cells were sorted using either FACS or magnetic beads.

TCR beta VDJ combination and CDR3 sequence profiling used genomic DNA as the template. An Illumina HiSeq 2000 was the platform used for TCR repertoire sequencing. In the source study's methods: TRBV/TRBJ rearrangement plots, CDR3 size and DJ length profiles, and Simpson's diversity index were used to evaluate the repertoires. Whichever DNA sequence was most abundant in the deep sequencing data was defined as the immunodominant clone. CDR3 amino acid sequences were checked for sharing between subjects and were compared against published repertoires and the VDJdb database. Starting from the raw public reads, TCRdb applied fastp trimming at Q25, assembled clones with MiXCR and retained in-frame beta chains. When rows share a CDR3 protein, they turn into one entry using the most common DNA and genes. The V and J calls follow TCRdb's processing rather than the paper's. The sample data list more than 150,000 distinct CDR3 sequences, and approximately 48% of these were observed just once. The top ten clones comprise 8.5% to 10% of the sample.

Trimming at the junction amounts to 5 bases on V and 0 bases on J, and the germline ends lie 19 bases apart. According to the germline V gene, CDR1 reads MGHRA and CDR2 reads YSYEKL. The CDR3 spans 18 residues, from the cysteine through the phenylalanine. Only the CDR3 DNA stays, 54 bases, in frame from base 1. Sequenced: sorted CD4+, CD8+, or CD8+CD57+ T cells (not recorded which) from PBMCs. The rearranged chain carries TRBV4-1 and TRBJ2-2; a confident D gene designation cannot be given. The receptor's source is a human donor with aplastic anemia. The CDR3: CASSFKTGKRPNTGELFF. The sequence in DNA is TGCGCCAGCAGCTTCAAGACCGGTAAGCGCCCGAACACCGGGGAGCTGTTTTTT.